The next 20 T cell receptor beta chains were all read from a single sample in a study of cytomegalovirus exposure and HLA in healthy donors. Use of 60 Vbeta and 13 Jbeta primers characterized the PCR. Here immunoSEQ multiplex PCR was the method, and the copy in TCRdb shows in-frame clones only, minus some. The sample holds 85,000 to 110,000 clones, around two thirds seen once. The sample consisted of PBMCs. Source of these receptors: a woman aged 45-65 years in good health and CMV-seronegative.

The rearrangement joins TRBV9 to TRBJ2-2; 9 bases are a match to TRBD2. Germline CDR1 SGDLS, CDR2 YYNGEE. The ends lost 3 bases at V and 4 bases at J; junction bases unmatched: 13. This CDR3 is 18 amino acids long. The CDR3 coding sequence is TGTGCCAGCAGCGGCCAATTTTTGGCGGGAGGGGGCACCGGGGAGCTGTTTTTT. This translates into CASSGQFLAGGGTGELFF.

The J gene is TRBJ1-1, the V gene TRBV7-3; D might be TRBD1 (5 bases). The CDR3 totals 13 residues. Trimming took 6 bases from V and 3 from J, leaving 11 bases between them. Per germline, CDR1 SGHTA and CDR2 FQGTGA. This CDR3 reads CASRYRQYTEAFF. In DNA, the CDR3 is TGTGCCAGCAGGTACCGACAGTACACTGAAGCTTTCTTT.

The chain combines TRBV19 with TRBJ1-1; 10 positions agree with TRBD1. With V trimmed by 3 bases and J by 2 bases, 9 bases remained unmatched. This CDR3 has 17 residues. CDR1 is LNHDA and CDR2 is SQIVND in the germline V gene (reference sequence). The CDR3 DNA sequence: TGTGCCAGTAGTATTTGGGGGACAGGGGCGCCTAACACTGAAGCTTTCTTT. This encodes CASSIWGTGAPNTEAFF.

This clone occurred once. V is TRBV11-3 and J is TRBJ2-7; possibly TRBD2 for D (6 bases). Germline CDR1 reads SGHNT; CDR2 reads YENEEA. This CDR3 comprises 14 residues. V was shortened by 5 bases and J by 6 bases, with 17 bases between the two germline ends. The CDR3 loop is CASSPGVVRSEQYF. The CDR3 DNA follows: TGTGCCAGCAGCCCGGGGGTCGTTCGTTCCGAGCAGTACTTC. The entire variable domain, with the rest obtained from reference TRBV11-3 and TRBJ2-7, is as follows: EAGVVQSPRYKIIEKKQPVAFWCNPISGHNTLYWYLQNLGQGPELLIRYENEEAVDDSQLPKDRFSAERLKGVDSTLKIQPAELGDSAVYLCASSPGVVRSEQYFGPGTRLTVT.

V gene TRBV18 combines with J gene TRBJ1-5, with D perhaps matching TRBD1 (5 bases). V lost 2 bases and J lost 7, with 15 bases in between. Germline values: CDR1 KGHSH, CDR2 LQKENI. This CDR3 spans 15 amino acids. The CDR3 loop reads CASSPEDSYSQPQHF. CDR3 nucleotides: TGTGCCAGCTCACCAGAAGACAGTTACTCCCAGCCCCAGCATTTT.

This clone was counted once. The gene calls are TRBV5-1 and TRBJ1-1; 9 positions match TRBD1. The CDR3 spans 19 residues. The germline V gene has CDR1 SGHRS and CDR2 YFSETQ. V was pared by 2 bases and J by 3 bases, with 17 bases of the junction left unmatched. CDR3 in amino acids: CASSLVYSGTGLVDTEAFF. CDR3 in DNA: TGCGCCAGCAGCTTAGTCTACTCCGGGACAGGGTTAGTTGACACTGAAGCTTTCTTT.

The chain carries TRBV5-4 and TRBJ2-5, with a weak D call TRBD2 (6 bases). The DNA end is more similar to TRBJ2-7, so the J call may be wrong. This CDR3 comprises 15 residues. The germline V gene encodes CDR1 SGHNT and CDR2 YYREEE (reference sequence). DNA for the CDR3: TGTGCCAGCAGCCCCCGGGGAGGCCAACTCTACGAGCAGTACTTC. Translation gives CASSPRGGQLYEQYF.

The chain links TRBV19 to TRBJ2-7; TRBD2 agrees at 14 bases. The CDR3 has 15 amino acids. J gave up 4 bases and V 5 bases, and 4 bases lay outside the gene matches. Germline loops: CDR1 LNHDA, CDR2 SQIVND (reference sequence). Here the CDR3 DNA reads TGTGCCAGTAGTTATGGGACTAGCGGGGGATACGAGCAGTACTTC. It yields the protein CASSYGTSGGYEQYF.

This sequence joins TRBV5-1 and TRBJ1-1; 8 bases line up with TRBD1. This CDR3 has 16 residues. The J segment lost 1 base and the V segment lost 2 bases, leaving 7 bases of the junction unmatched. The germline V gene encodes CDR1 SGHRS and CDR2 YFSETQ. The CDR3 spells CASSLRQGITNTEAFF. The CDR3 DNA is TGCGCCAGCAGCTTAAGACAGGGGATAACGAACACTGAAGCTTTCTTT. The full variable domain, rest sourced from reference TRBV5-1 and TRBJ1-1, is KAGVTQTPRYLIKTRGQQVTLSCSPISGHRSVSWYQQTPGQGLQFLFEYFSETQRNKGNFPGRFSGRQFSNSRSEMNVSTLELGDSALYLCASSLRQGITNTEAFFGQGTRLTVV.

The CDR3 is CASSPSADTQYF. CDR3 in DNA: TGCGCCAGCAGTCCGTCGGCAGATACGCAGTATTTT. V and J are TRBV10-2 and TRBJ2-3; D gene uncertain. V was clipped by 5 bases and J by 4 bases, with 7 bases between them. This CDR3 comprises 12 residues. The germline V gene encodes CDR1 WSHSY and CDR2 SAAADI.

This clone occurred a few times. The V and J genes are TRBV28 and TRBJ2-4, with 8 bases that match TRBD2. The CDR3 runs 14 residues. CDR1 is MDHEN and CDR2 is SYDVKM in the germline V gene. With V trimmed by 7 bases and J by 9 bases, 11 bases remained unmatched. CDR3 sequence: CASKAGEGLGIQYF. The CDR3 DNA reads TGTGCCAGCAAAGCGGGGGAGGGCTTGGGCATTCAGTACTTC.

The chain carries TRBV6-1 and TRBJ1-6; D might be TRBD1 (5 bases). Looked up from germline, CDR1 is MNHNS and CDR2 is SASEGT. V was shortened by 2 bases and J by 6 bases, with 8 bases between the two germline ends. The CDR3 length is 14 residues. The CDR3 DNA follows: TGTGCCAGCAGTGAAACGACAGCTAATTCACCCCTCCACTTT. It encodes CASSETTANSPLHF.

This clone was detected only a few times. This sequence joins TRBV7-8 and TRBJ2-7; 9 bases align to TRBD2. After removal of 5 bases from V and 2 bases from J, the junction contained 7 bases not matched to a gene. In germline, CDR1 is SGHVS, CDR2 FQNEAQ. The CDR3 extends over 15 amino acids. CDR3 amino acids: CASSIAGGPPYEQYF. DNA of the CDR3: TGTGCCAGCAGCATTGCGGGAGGGCCGCCCTACGAGCAGTACTTC.

This chain uses TRBV27 with TRBJ1-1; maybe TRBD1 (6 bases). The CDR3 is 15 amino acids. CDR1 is MNHEY, CDR2 SMNVEV, per germline (reference sequence). Trimming removed 1 base from V and 6 bases from J, with 15 bases in between. Written as DNA, the CDR3 is TGTGCCAGCAGTTTATTAGTGGGGACACCGTCTGAAGCTTTCTTT. Amino acid sequence: CASSLLVGTPSEAFF.

CDR3 sequence: CSVEEGTSGGDTQYF. DNA for the CDR3: TGCAGCGTTGAAGAAGGGACTAGCGGGGGGGATACGCAGTATTTT. V usage is TRBV29-1 and J usage is TRBJ2-3; 15 nucleotides agree with TRBD2. The CDR3 spans 15 residues. J lost 6 bases, V lost 0 bases, and 1 base had no gene match. Germline CDR1 and CDR2: SQVTM and ANQGSEA.

The chain recombines TRBV7-3 with TRBJ2-2; 7 bases align to TRBD2. This CDR3 is 15 amino acids long. V lost 6 bases and J lost 0; bases outside the gene matches: 4. Germline CDR1 and CDR2: SGHTA and FQGTGA. CDR3 DNA: TGTGCCAGCAGTCCAGGGACTACGAACACCGGGGAGCTGTTTTTT. It translates to CASSPGTTNTGELFF. The variable domain in full, with the rest retrieved from reference TRBV7-3 and TRBJ2-2, is GAGVSQTPSNKVTEKGKYVELRCDPISGHTALYWYRQSLGQGPEFLIYFQGTGAADDSGLPNDRFFAVRPEGSVSTLKIQRTERGDSAVYLCASSPGTTNTGELFFGEGSRLTVL.

Only a few counts were recorded for this clone. V usage is TRBV7-9 and J usage is TRBJ2-2, with 12 bases aligning to TRBD2. The CDR3 runs to 19 residues. Germline assignment: CDR1 SEHNR and CDR2 FQNEAQ (reference sequence). The trim removed 5 bases at V and 2 bases at J, leaving 12 bases unmatched. CDR3 residues: CASSQASLLAGGNTGELFF. CDR3 nucleotide sequence: TGTGCCAGCAGCCAAGCTTCTCTACTAGCGGGAGGTAACACCGGGGAGCTGTTTTTT.

The chain carries TRBV18 and TRBJ2-3, with 10 bases lining up with TRBD2. The J segment lost 5 bases and the V segment lost 3 bases, leaving 2 bases of the junction unmatched. The CDR3 runs to 14 residues. CDR1 KGHSH and CDR2 LQKENI come from the germline V gene. The CDR3 coding sequence is TGTGCCAGCTCACCGCGGACTAGCGGAGATACGCAGTATTTT. It yields the protein CASSPRTSGDTQYF.

This chain links TRBV10-3 with TRBJ2-7, with D unclear. Trimming stripped 2 bases from V and 0 bases from J, with 11 bases between. Germline loops: CDR1 ENHRY, CDR2 SYGVKD. The CDR3 is made up of 15 amino acids. The CDR3 region is CAISEEYYSSYEQYF. For the CDR3, the DNA is TGTGCCATCAGTGAGGAGTACTATTCCTCCTACGAGCAGTACTTC.

The chain recombines TRBV19 with TRBJ1-2; 10 bases fit TRBD1. Germline V gene lookup returns CDR1 LNHDA and CDR2 SQIVND (reference sequence). The CDR3 loop spans 14 amino acids. V gave up 1 base and J gave up 6 bases; unmatched junction bases: 2. In nucleotides, the CDR3 is TGTGCCAGTAGTATAGGACAGGGGGCTGATGGCTACACCTTC. Its translation: CASSIGQGADGYTF.